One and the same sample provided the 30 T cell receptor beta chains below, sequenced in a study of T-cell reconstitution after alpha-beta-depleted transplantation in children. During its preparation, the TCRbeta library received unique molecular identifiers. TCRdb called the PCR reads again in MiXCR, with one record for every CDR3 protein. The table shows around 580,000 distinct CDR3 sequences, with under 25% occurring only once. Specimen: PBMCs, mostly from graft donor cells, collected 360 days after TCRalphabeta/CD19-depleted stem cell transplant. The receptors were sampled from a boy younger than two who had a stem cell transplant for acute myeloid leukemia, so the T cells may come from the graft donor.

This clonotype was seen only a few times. CDR3 sequence (DNA): TGCGCCAGCAGCTTGGAGGGTGTTCGGAATGAAAAACTGTTTTTT. Translating it yields CASSLEGVRNEKLFF. The chain employs TRBV5-1 and TRBJ1-4; D not certain. From germline, CDR1 is SGHRS and CDR2 YFSETQ. The CDR3 is 15 residues long. V lost 0 bases and J lost 5, with 11 bases in between.

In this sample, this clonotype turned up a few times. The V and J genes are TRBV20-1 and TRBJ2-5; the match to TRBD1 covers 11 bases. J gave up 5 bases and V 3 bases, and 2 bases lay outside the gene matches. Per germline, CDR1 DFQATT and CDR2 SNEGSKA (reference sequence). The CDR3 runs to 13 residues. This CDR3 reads CSARDRGPETQYF. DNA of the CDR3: TGCAGTGCTAGGGACAGGGGGCCGGAGACCCAGTACTTC.

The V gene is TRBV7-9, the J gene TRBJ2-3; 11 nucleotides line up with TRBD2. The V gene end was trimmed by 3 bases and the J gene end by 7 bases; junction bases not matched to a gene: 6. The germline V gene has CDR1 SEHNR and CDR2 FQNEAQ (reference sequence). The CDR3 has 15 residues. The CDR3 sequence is CASSFVSGGDYTQYF. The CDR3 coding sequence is TGTGCCAGCAGCTTCGTTAGCGGGGGGGACTATACGCAGTATTTT.

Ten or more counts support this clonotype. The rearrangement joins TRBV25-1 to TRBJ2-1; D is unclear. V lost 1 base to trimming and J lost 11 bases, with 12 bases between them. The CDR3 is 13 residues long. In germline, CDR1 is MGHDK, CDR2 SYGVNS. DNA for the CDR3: TGTGCCAGCAGTGAATTTATGAACCGTCAGCAGTTCTTC. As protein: CASSEFMNRQQFF.

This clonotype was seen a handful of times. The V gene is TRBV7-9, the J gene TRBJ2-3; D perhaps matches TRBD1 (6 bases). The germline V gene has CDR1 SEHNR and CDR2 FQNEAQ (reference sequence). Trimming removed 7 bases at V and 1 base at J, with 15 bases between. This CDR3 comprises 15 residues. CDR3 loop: CASTNPGHRTDTQYF. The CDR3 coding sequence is TGTGCCAGCACAAACCCGGGACACCGCACAGATACGCAGTATTTT.

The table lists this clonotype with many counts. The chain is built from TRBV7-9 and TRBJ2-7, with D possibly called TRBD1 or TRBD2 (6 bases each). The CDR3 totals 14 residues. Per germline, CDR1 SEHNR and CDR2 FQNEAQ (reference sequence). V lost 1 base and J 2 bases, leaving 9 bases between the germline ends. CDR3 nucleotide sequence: TGTGCCAGCAGCTTAGGGGGGGCCACCTACGAGCAGTACGTC. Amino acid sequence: CASSLGGATYEQYV.

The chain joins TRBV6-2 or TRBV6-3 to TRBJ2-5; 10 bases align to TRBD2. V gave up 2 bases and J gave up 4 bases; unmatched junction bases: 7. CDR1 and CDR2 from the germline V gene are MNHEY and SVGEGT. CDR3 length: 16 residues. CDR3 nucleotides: TGTGCCAGCAGTTACGTTGGGACTAGCGTTGCAGAGACCCAGTACTTC. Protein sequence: CASSYVGTSVAETQYF.

The CDR3 coding sequence is TGTGCCAGCAGCCGCAGACTAGCGGGGGTCGGGACCGGGGAGCTGTTTTTT. Translation gives CASSRRLAGVGTGELFF. This chain connects TRBV6-1 to TRBJ2-2; 12 bases match TRBD2. CDR3 length: 17 residues. The trim removed 6 bases at V and 5 bases at J, leaving 10 bases unmatched. Germline loops: CDR1 MNHNS, CDR2 SASEGT.

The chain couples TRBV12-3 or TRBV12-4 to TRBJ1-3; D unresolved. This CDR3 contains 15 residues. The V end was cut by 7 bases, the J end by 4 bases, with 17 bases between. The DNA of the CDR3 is TGTGCCAGCAATCCCTCCGGCCTATTCGGAAACACCATATATTTT. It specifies CASNPSGLFGNTIYF.

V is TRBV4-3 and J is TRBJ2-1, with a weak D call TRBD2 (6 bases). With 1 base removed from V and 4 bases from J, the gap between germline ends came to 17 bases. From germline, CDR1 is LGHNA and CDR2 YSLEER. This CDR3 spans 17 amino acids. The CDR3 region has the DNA TGCGCCAGCAGCCAAGGGAGGGGACGGGGCCCTTACAATGAGCAGTTCTTC. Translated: CASSQGRGRGPYNEQFF.

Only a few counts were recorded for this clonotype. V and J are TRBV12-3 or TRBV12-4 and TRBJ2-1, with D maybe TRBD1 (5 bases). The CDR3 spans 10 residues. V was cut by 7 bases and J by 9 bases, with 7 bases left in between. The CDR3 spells CASMGREQFF. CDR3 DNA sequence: TGTGCCAGCATGGGGCGTGAGCAGTTCTTC.

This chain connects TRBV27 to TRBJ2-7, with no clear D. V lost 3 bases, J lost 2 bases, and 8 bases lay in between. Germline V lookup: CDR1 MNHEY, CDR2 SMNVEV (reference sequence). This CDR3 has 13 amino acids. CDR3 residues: CASSFMGTYEQYF. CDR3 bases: TGTGCCAGCAGTTTTATGGGAACCTACGAGCAGTACTTC.

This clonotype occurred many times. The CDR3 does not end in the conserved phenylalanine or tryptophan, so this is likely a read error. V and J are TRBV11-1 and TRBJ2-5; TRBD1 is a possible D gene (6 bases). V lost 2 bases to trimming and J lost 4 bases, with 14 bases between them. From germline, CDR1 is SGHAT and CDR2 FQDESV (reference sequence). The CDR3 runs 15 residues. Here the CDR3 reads CASSLSPQGRETQYL. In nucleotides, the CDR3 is TGTGCCAGCAGCTTATCTCCGCAGGGGCGAGAGACCCAGTACTTG.

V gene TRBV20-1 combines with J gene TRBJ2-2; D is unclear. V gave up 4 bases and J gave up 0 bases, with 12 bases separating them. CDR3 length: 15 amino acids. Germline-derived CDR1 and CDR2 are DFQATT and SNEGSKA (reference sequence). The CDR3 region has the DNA TGCAGTGCTAACTTCGGACGGTCGAACACCGGGGAGCTGTTTTTT. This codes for CSANFGRSNTGELFF.

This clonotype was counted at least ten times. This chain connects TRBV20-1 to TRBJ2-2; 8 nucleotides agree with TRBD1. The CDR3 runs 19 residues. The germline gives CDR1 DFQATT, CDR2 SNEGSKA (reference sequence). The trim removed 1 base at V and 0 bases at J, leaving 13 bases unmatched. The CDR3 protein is CSARGGQGASKTNTGELFF. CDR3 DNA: TGCAGTGCTAGAGGGGGGCAGGGGGCGTCCAAGACGAACACCGGGGAGCTGTTTTTT.

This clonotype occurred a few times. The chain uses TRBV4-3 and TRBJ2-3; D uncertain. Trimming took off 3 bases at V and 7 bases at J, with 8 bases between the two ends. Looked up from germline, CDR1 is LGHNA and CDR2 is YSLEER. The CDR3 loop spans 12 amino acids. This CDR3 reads CASSQDGNTQYF. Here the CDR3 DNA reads TGCGCCAGCAGCCAGGATGGGAATACGCAGTATTTT.

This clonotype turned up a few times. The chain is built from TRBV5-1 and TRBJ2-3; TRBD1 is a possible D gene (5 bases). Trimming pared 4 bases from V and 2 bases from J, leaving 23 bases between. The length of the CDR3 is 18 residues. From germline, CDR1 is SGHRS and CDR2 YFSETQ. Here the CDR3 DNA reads TGCGCCAGCAGCCTGGGTGGGGCAGCCGTGTTATTCACAGATACGCAGTATTTT. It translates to CASSLGGAAVLFTDTQYF. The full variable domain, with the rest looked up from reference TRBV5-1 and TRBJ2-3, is KAGVTQTPRYLIKTRGQQVTLSCSPISGHRSVSWYQQTPGQGLQFLFEYFSETQRNKGNFPGRFSGRQFSNSRSEMNVSTLELGDSALYLCASSLGGAAVLFTDTQYFGPGTRLTVL.

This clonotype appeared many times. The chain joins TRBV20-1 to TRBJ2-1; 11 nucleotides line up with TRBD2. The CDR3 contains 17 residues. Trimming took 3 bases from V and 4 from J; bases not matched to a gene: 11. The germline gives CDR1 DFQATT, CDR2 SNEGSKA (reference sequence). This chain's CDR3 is CSASIAGGGLSYNEQFF. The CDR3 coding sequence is TGCAGTGCTAGCATAGCGGGGGGGGGTTTGAGTTACAATGAGCAGTTCTTC.

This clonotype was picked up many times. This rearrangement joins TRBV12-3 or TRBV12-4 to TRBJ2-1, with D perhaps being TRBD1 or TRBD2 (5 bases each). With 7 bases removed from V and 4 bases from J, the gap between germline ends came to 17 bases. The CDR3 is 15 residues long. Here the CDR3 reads CASTSGSARYNEQFF. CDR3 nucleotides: TGTGCCAGCACCTCAGGGAGCGCGAGGTACAATGAGCAGTTCTTC.

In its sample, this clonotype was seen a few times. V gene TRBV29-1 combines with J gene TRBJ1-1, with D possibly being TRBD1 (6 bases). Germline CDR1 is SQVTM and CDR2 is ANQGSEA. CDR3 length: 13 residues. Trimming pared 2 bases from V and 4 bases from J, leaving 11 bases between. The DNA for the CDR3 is TGCAGCGTTGAACTCAGGGGACCCACTGAAGCTTTCTTT. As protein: CSVELRGPTEAFF.

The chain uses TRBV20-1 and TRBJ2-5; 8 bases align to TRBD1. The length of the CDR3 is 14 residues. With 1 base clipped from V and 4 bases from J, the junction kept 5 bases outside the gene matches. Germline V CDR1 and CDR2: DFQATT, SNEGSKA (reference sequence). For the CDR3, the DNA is TGCAGTGCTAGAGCGGCAGGGGGCCGAGAGACCCAGTACTTC. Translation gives CSARAAGGRETQYF.

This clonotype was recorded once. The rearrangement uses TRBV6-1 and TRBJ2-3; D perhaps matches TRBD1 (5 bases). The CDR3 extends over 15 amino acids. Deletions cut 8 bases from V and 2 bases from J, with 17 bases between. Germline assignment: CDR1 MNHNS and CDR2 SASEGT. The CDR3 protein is CASALQEPVTDTQYF. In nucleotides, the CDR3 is TGTGCCAGCGCCCTACAGGAGCCAGTCACAGATACGCAGTATTTT.

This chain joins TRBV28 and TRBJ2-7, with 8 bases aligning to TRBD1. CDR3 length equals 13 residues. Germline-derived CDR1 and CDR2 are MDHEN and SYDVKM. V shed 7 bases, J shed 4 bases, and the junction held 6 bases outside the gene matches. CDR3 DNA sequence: TGTGCCAGCATCGGGCAGGGGGCATACGAGCAGTACGTC. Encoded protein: CASIGQGAYEQYV.

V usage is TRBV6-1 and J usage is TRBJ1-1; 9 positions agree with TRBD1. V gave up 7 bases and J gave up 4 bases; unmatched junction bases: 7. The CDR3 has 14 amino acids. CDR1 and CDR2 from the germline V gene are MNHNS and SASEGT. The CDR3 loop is CASTLLTGGTEAFF. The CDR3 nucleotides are TGTGCCAGCACTCTTCTGACAGGGGGCACTGAAGCTTTCTTT.

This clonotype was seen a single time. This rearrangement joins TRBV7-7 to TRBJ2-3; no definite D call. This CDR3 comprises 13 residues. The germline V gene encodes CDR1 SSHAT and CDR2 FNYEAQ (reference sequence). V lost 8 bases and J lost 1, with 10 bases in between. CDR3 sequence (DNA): TGTGCCAGCCGCCTAAGAGGCACAGATACGCAGTATTTT. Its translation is CASRLRGTDTQYF. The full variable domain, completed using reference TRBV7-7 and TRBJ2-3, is GAGVSQSPRYKVTKRGQDVTLRCDPISSHATLYWYQQALGQGPEFLTYFNYEAQPDKSGLPSDRFSAERPEGSISTLTIQRTEQRDSAMYRCASRLRGTDTQYFGPGTRLTVL.

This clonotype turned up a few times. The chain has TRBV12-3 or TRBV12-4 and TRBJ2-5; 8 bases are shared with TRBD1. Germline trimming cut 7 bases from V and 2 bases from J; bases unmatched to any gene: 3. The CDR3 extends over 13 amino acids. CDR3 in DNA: TGTGCCAGCATGGGACAGGATCAAGAGACCCAGTACTTC. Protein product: CASMGQDQETQYF.

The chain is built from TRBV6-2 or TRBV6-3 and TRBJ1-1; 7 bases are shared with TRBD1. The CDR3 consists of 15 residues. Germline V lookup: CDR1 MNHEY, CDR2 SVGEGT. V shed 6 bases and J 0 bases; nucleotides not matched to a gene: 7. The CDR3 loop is CASSRTGGMNTEAFF. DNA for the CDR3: TGTGCCAGCAGCAGGACAGGCGGTATGAACACTGAAGCTTTCTTT.

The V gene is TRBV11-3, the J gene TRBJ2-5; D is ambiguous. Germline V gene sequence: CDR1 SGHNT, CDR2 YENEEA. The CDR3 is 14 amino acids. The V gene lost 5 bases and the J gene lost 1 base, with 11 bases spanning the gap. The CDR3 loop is CASSPLDFQETQYF. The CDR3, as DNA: TGTGCCAGCAGCCCCCTTGACTTCCAAGAGACCCAGTACTTC. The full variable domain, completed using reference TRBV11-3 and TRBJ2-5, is EAGVVQSPRYKIIEKKQPVAFWCNPISGHNTLYWYLQNLGQGPELLIRYENEEAVDDSQLPKDRFSAERLKGVDSTLKIQPAELGDSAVYLCASSPLDFQETQYFGPGTRLLVL.

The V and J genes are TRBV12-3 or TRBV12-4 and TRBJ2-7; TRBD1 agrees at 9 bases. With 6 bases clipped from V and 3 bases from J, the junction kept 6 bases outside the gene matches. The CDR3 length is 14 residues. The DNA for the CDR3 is TGTGCCAGCAGCCTACAGGGGGCCATCTACGAGCAGTACGTC. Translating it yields CASSLQGAIYEQYV.

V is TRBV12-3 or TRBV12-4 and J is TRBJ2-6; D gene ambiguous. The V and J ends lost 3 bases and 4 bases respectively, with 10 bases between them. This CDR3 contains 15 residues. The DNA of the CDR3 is TGTGCCAGCAGTTTTGGGCATACGGGGGCCAACGTCCTGACTTTC. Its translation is CASSFGHTGANVLTF.